The next 20 T cell receptor beta chains were all read from a single sample in a study of tumor-infiltrating lymphocytes in primary liver carcinoma (dated by TCRdb to 2015 to 2018). Without any cell sorting, total RNA and DNA were extracted together from roughly 21-30 mg of bulk tissue using the AllPrep DNA/RNA mini kit. TCRdb names Illumina HiSeq 2500 as the instrument used. Starting from approximately 0.5 ug total RNA, TCRbeta-specific cDNA was produced by reverse transcription with a constant-region primer and ProtoScript II reverse transcriptase. TCRbeta libraries were built with three nested multiplex PCR rounds, a slightly modified ARM-PCR procedure. The first two PCR rounds used multiplex TRBV1-TRBV30 forward primers with a Cbeta reverse primer, each for approximately 11 cycles. TCRdb passed the public sequencing reads through fastp at Q25 and MiXCR, retaining productive beta sequences. Identical CDR3 proteins give one entry, which carries the most common genes and DNA. The sample table records around 29,000 distinct CDR3 sequences; around two thirds of these occur just once. Under 35% of the sample is taken by the ten largest.

Sequences were obtained from liver tumor tissue from sampling region 3. The sample's cell subset or site label is to be understood as: tumor region T3, left-lateral pole. The receptors were gathered from a woman aged 25 to 39 with primary liver carcinoma and hepatitis B virus infection.

Of note for this clonotype: Here the CDR3 omits its conserved ending phenylalanine or tryptophan, so a read error is the likely source. The chain links TRBV11-2 to TRBJ1-1, with TRBD1 as a possible D gene (5 bases). This CDR3 has 13 amino acids. Germline lookup yields CDR1 SGHAT and CDR2 FQNNGV. The CDR3 spells CTSTPDGGTEAFL. CDR3 DNA: TGTACCAGTACCCCCGATGGGGGCACTGAAGCTTTCCTT.

As for this clonotype: Relative to the germline gene, one junction end is altered; a read error may explain this. The chain has TRBV2 and TRBJ1-1, with D perhaps matching TRBD1 (6 bases). CDR1 is SNHLY and CDR2 is FYNNEI in the germline V gene. The CDR3 sequence is 13 residues long. The CDR3 here is CTSGGRGTTEAFF. The CDR3 nucleotides read TGTACCAGCGGCGGGAGGGGGACGACTGAAGCTTTCTTT.

Points on this clonotype: A much larger clonotype is one base distant, so this may be a read error. This chain joins TRBV6-5 and TRBJ1-1; possible D gene TRBD1, 6 bases. Looked up from germline, CDR1 is MNHEY and CDR2 is SVGAGI. CDR3 length equals 16 residues. The CDR3 bases are TGTGTCAGCACTATAAGACCGGGACATCGGAACACTGAAGCTTTCTTT. As protein: CVSTIRPGHRNTEAFF.

Turning to this clonotype: Sequence at one end of the junction differs from germline and may be a read error. V and J are TRBV28 and TRBJ2-7, with D unresolved. This CDR3 spans 16 amino acids. Germline values: CDR1 MDHEN, CDR2 SYDVKM. CDR3 loop: CASSSPWLVGINEQYF. As DNA, the CDR3 is TGTGCCAGTAGTTCGCCTTGGCTAGTGGGAATCAACGAGCAGTACTTC. The full variable domain, with the rest looked up from reference TRBV28 and TRBJ2-7, is DVKVTQSSRYLVKRTGEKVFLECVQDMDHENMFWYRQDPGLGLRLIYFSYDVKMKEKGDIPEGYSVSREKKERFSLILESASTNQTSMYLCASSSPWLVGINEQYFGPGTRLTVT.

The rearrangement uses TRBV6-5 and TRBJ2-7; D is unresolved. CDR1 and CDR2 from the germline V gene are MNHEY and SVGAGI. The CDR3 extends over 11 amino acids. With 5 bases removed from V and 9 bases from J, the gap between germline ends came to 11 bases. CDR3 in DNA: TGTGCCAGCAGTCCCAACAACGGGCAGTACTTC. Translating it yields CASSPNNGQYF.

This clonotype is termed medium-sized. The chain is built from TRBV6-2 or TRBV6-3 and TRBJ2-3; 8 nucleotides line up with TRBD2. The CDR3 spans 21 residues. Germline V gene lookup returns CDR1 MNHEY and CDR2 SVGEGT. Trimming took 5 bases from V and 2 from J; bases not matched to a gene: 24. CDR3 amino acids: CASSPLGTGGRTSSFTDTQYF. For the CDR3, the DNA is TGTGCCAGCAGTCCATTGGGGACCGGCGGGAGGACGTCTTCCTTCACAGATACGCAGTATTTT.

There are many counts of this clonotype. The chain carries TRBV5-1 and TRBJ2-7, with TRBD2 identical over 11 bases. V was pared by 0 bases and J by 6 bases, with 8 bases of the junction left unmatched. The CDR3 has 16 residues. Per the germline V gene, CDR1 is SGHRS and CDR2 is YFSETQ. CDR3 coding DNA: TGCGCCAGCAGCTTGGGACTAGCGGGAAATCTGGTCGAGCAGTACTTC. It codes for CASSLGLAGNLVEQYF.

In the case of this clonotype: Being one base from a much bigger clone, this may be a read error. The V call is TRBV6-5, the J call TRBJ2-5, with unresolved D. The V gene's germline CDR1 is MNHEY and CDR2 SVGAGI. The CDR3 is 15 amino acids. The CDR3 coding sequence is TGTGCCAGCACTCCCATGAGGTACAATGGAGAGACCCAGTACTTT. Translating gives CASTPMRYNGETQYF.

This clonotype was observed at least ten times. The junction does not match germline at one end; this may be a read error. V usage is TRBV11-2 and J usage is TRBJ2-7; 9 positions match TRBD1. The CDR3 extends over 14 amino acids. Looked up from germline, CDR1 is SGHAT and CDR2 is FQNNGV. The CDR3 DNA sequence: TGTGCTAGCAGTTACGGGACAGGGCCCTACGAGCAGTACTTC. Translation gives CASSYGTGPYEQYF.

Worth noting for this clonotype: The junction does not match germline at one end; this may be a read error. The chain joins TRBV11-1 to TRBJ2-7; D perhaps matches TRBD2 (6 bases). Germline CDR1 SGHAT, CDR2 FQDESV (reference sequence). The CDR3 is 15 residues long. The CDR3 bases are TGTGCCAGCAGCTTGGGCGGGACGAGGACCTACGAACAGTACTTC. Encoded protein: CASSLGGTRTYEQYF.

A remark on this clonotype: A much larger clone differs by one base, so this may be a read error. This sequence joins TRBV6-1 and TRBJ2-2, with 7 bases that match TRBD1. Germline CDR1 reads MNHNS; CDR2 reads SASEGT. The CDR3 consists of 15 residues. After removal of 5 bases from V and 1 base from J, the junction contained 4 bases not matched to a gene. The CDR3 is CASSRTGRNTGELFF. The CDR3 DNA reads as TGTGCCAGCAGTAGGACAGGAAGGAACACCGGGGAGCTGTTTTTT.

V is TRBV4-2 and J is TRBJ2-3; 8 bases map to TRBD2. The germline gives CDR1 LGHNA, CDR2 YNFKEQ. This CDR3 has 17 residues. CDR3 in DNA: TGTGTCATCAGCCAAGTCGAGACGGGAGGGATGTCAGATACGCAGTATTTT. It is translated as CVISQVETGGMSDTQYF.

Details on this clonotype: At one boundary the junction diverges from the germline segment, which might be a read error. This chain uses TRBV20-1 with TRBJ1-6, with D uncertain. This CDR3 spans 12 amino acids. Germline CDR1 and CDR2: DFQATT and SNEGSKA (reference sequence). The CDR3 DNA reads as TGCAGTGCTAGTACACAGAATTCACCCCTCTACTTT. It specifies CSASTQNSPLYF.

Note on this clonotype: This CDR3 fails to terminate in the conserved phenylalanine or tryptophan, so it likely reflects a read error. The DNA is omitted, as the CDR3 cannot be located on it reliably, and the CDR3 follows TCRdb's listing. V usage is TRBV14 and J usage is TRBJ2-5; TRBD2 is the table's D call, not checked against the DNA. The CDR3 is 16 residues long, ends included. The V gene's germline CDR1 is SGHDN and CDR2 FVKESK. Here the CDR3 reads CASSQGVTGGHETEYI.

Turning to this clonotype: Its ends do not fully match the called genes, so a read error is possible. The V and J genes are TRBV4-1 and TRBJ2-4; unclear D gene. CDR3 length: 16 amino acids. Per germline, CDR1 MGHRA and CDR2 YSYEKL. CDR3 protein: CTSCPEMNRDTSKWYF. CDR3 nucleotide sequence: TGCACCAGCTGCCCAGAGATGAATAGAGACACGAGCAAGTGGTACTTC.

With regard to this clonotype: The junction shows a germline mismatch at one end, possibly a read error. The chain has TRBV6-5 and TRBJ1-1; D ambiguous. Germline CDR1 and CDR2: MNHEY and SVGAGI. This CDR3 has 16 amino acids. DNA of the CDR3: TGTGCCAGCAGCCCCGGAGACGGCATCACGAACACTGAGGCTTTCTTT. Translation gives CASSPGDGITNTEAFF.

Note on this clonotype: The junction and the germline gene differ at one end; a read error may be behind it. The rearrangement links TRBV13 to TRBJ2-1; 7 bases are a match to TRBD2. This CDR3 region has 13 residues. Germline CDR1 and CDR2: PRHDT and FYEKMQ (reference sequence). The CDR3 DNA reads TGTGACAGCAGGGAGGGGAACGATAATGAGCAGTTCTTC. Amino acids: CDSREGNDNEQFF.

Note on this clonotype: At one boundary the junction diverges from the germline segment, which might be a read error. This chain links TRBV11-2 with TRBJ2-3; no definite D call. The germline V gene has CDR1 SGHAT and CDR2 FQNNGV. The CDR3 covers 13 residues. The CDR3 nucleotides are TGTGTCAGCAACTTAGGCCCCACAAATACGCAATATTTT. Translation: CVSNLGPTNTQYF.

Turning to this clonotype: A junction boundary mismatches the germline segment, possibly from a read error. V usage is TRBV7-9 and J usage is TRBJ2-5, with D possibly being TRBD1 (6 bases). The CDR3 covers 14 residues. Germline CDR1 SEHNR, CDR2 FQNEAQ (reference sequence). CDR3 sequence: CTSNAQQGQGTQYF. CDR3 coding DNA: TGTACCAGCAACGCGCAACAGGGACAAGGGACCCAGTACTTC.

This clonotype has only one observation. A read error may explain this, as a much larger clone is one base away. This chain links TRBV2 with TRBJ2-1; 10 nucleotides align to TRBD2. Germline V lookup: CDR1 SNHLY, CDR2 FYNNEI. The CDR3 sequence is 15 residues long. CDR3 bases: TGTGCCAGCAGTGAACAGGTCCTAGCGGGAGTGGAGCAGTCCTTC. Translating gives CASSEQVLAGVEQSF.